These 5 T cell receptor beta chains were all obtained from the same sample, sequenced in a study of shared clonotypes between healthy human individuals. This table comes from immunoSEQ multiplex PCR, and its TCRdb copy is limited to in-frame clones, with some not included. The sample carries roughly 2 million clones, about 95% recorded once. CD8 cells classed as naive were CD45RO-negative and positively selected for CCR7, excluding terminally differentiated effector memory CD45RA+ cells. Input material: naive CD8+ T cells sorted from blood. Receptors were obtained from a young man in good health.

This chain links TRBV27 with TRBJ1-1; 8 nucleotides align to TRBD1. J was trimmed by 5 bases and V by 6 bases; bases with no gene match: 5. Looked up from germline, CDR1 is MNHEY and CDR2 is SMNVEV (reference sequence). The CDR3 has 13 amino acids. DNA for the CDR3: TGTGCCAGCAGCGGACAGGGAGATACTGAAGCTTTCTTT. Its protein is CASSGQGDTEAFF.

The chain employs TRBV27 and TRBJ2-7; tentatively, D is TRBD1 or TRBD2 (6 bases each). This CDR3 has 15 amino acids. V shed 2 bases and J shed 5 bases, with 16 bases lying between them. Germline V CDR1 and CDR2: MNHEY, SMNVEV (reference sequence). CDR3 DNA: TGTGCCAGCAGTTTAATATCCGGGGGCATCGACGAGCAGTACTTC. Its translation is CASSLISGGIDEQYF.

The V call is TRBV27, the J call TRBJ2-1; D is possibly TRBD2 (7 bases). V lost 2 bases, J lost 4 bases, and 12 bases lay in between. The CDR3 sequence is 15 residues long. Germline loops: CDR1 MNHEY, CDR2 SMNVEV (reference sequence). The CDR3: CASSLGGGLYNEQFF. Written as DNA, the CDR3 is TGTGCCAGCAGTTTAGGCGGGGGCCTATACAATGAGCAGTTCTTC.

The chain has TRBV11-2 and TRBJ2-7; TRBD1 might be the D (5 bases). The V gene lost 6 bases and the J gene lost 3 bases, with 6 bases spanning the gap. Germline values: CDR1 SGHAT, CDR2 FQNNGV. The CDR3 spans 11 residues. CDR3 region: CASRTVYEQYF. The CDR3 nucleotides are TGTGCCAGCAGGACAGTCTACGAGCAGTACTTC.

The chain has TRBV5-1 and TRBJ1-2; the D is unclear. The V and J ends lost 1 base and 0 bases respectively, with 16 bases between them. This CDR3 is 17 amino acids long. CDR1 and CDR2 (germline): SGHRS, YFSETQ. In DNA, the CDR3 is TGCGCCAGCAGCTTGACAGTTGACGCCCCGACTAACTATGGCTACACCTTC. Translating gives CASSLTVDAPTNYGYTF.